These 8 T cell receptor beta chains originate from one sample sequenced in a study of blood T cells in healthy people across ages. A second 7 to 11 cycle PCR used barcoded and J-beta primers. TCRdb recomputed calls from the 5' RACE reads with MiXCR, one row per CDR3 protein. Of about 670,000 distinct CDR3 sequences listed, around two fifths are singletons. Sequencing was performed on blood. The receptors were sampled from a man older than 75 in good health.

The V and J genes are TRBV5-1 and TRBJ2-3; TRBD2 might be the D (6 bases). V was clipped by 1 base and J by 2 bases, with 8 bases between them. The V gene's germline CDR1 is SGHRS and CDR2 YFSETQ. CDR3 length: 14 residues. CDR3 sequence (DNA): TGCGCCAGCAGCTTGTGGACTAACACAGATACGCAGTATTTT. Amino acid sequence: CASSLWTNTDTQYF.

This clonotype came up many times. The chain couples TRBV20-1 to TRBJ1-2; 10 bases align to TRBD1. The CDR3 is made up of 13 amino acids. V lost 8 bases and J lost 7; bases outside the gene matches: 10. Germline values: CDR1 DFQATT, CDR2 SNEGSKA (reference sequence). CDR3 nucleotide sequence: TGCAGTCCCTATTCCGGGACAGGGGTTGGCTACACCTTC. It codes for CSPYSGTGVGYTF.

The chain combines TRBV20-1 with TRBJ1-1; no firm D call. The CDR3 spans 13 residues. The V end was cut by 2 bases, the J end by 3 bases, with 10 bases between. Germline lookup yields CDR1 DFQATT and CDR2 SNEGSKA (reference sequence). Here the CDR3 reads CSARRGRDTEAFF. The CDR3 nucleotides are TGCAGTGCTAGAAGAGGGCGAGACACTGAAGCTTTCTTT.

CDR3 coding DNA: TGTGCCAGCAGTCGCAGGACTGGGGTGGGAACAGATACGCAGTATTTT. Its translation: CASSRRTGVGTDTQYF. The gene calls are TRBV12-3 or TRBV12-4 and TRBJ2-3, with TRBD2 as a possible D gene (5 bases). Trimming shortened V by 5 bases and J by 3 bases, and 18 bases separated the two germline ends. This CDR3 has 16 amino acids.

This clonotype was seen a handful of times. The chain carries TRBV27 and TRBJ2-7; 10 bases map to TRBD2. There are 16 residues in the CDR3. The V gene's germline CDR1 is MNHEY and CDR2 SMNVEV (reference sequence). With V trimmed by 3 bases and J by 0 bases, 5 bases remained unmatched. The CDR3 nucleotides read TGTGCCAGCAGTTTTGGACTAGCGGACAGCTCCTACGAGCAGTACTTC. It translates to CASSFGLADSSYEQYF.

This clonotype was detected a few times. This chain's CDR3 is CASSYQTGGHEQYF. The CDR3 DNA reads TGCGCCAGCAGCTACCAGACAGGGGGACACGAGCAGTACTTC. The chain carries TRBV5-1 and TRBJ2-7; 9 bases fit TRBD1. Germline V CDR1 and CDR2: SGHRS, YFSETQ. The ends lost 3 bases at V and 5 bases at J; junction bases unmatched: 6. The CDR3 spans 14 residues.

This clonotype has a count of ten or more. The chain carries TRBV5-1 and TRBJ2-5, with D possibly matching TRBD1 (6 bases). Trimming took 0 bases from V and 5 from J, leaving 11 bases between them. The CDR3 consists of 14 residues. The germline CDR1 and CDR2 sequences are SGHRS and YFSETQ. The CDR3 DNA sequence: TGCGCCAGCAGCTTGGACAGGGCCGGGGAGACCCAGTACTTC. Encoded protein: CASSLDRAGETQYF.

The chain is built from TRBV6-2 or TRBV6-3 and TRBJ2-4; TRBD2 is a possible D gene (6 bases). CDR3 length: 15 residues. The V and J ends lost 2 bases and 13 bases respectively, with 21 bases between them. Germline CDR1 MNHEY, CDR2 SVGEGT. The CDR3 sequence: CASSYDGGSGEIQYF. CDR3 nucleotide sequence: TGTGCCAGCAGTTACGATGGGGGGAGTGGTGAGATCCAGTACTTC.